This record looks at one TCR beta chain sequence and its context. Its antigen is as yet unknown. Using constant-segment primers, 5'RACE produced TCR alpha and TCR beta cDNA libraries carrying sample barcodes and UMIs. In TCRdb, the 5' RACE reads were re-called with MiXCR into one record per CDR3 protein. This sample has about 400,000 distinct CDR3 sequences, with less than 25% found just once. The germline CDR1 and CDR2 sequences are LNHDA and SQIVND (reference sequence). The CDR3 sequence is 14 residues long. Germline trimming cut 7 bases from V and 5 bases from J; bases unmatched to any gene: 6. The data are from a study of T-cell memory formation after mild COVID-19. The overall study: Across donors, TCR clusters were largely donor specific. General study points: Some clones that responded were present in memory (sampled pre-infection), which suggests cross-reactive memory joined. Clones that shrank (day 15 to 85) were balanced CD4/CD8, whereas later expanders leaned CD4+.

The receptor comes from an adult woman who had mild COVID-19 (a few samples of this study predate the infection). Cell type and time point are not known. The chain uses TRBV19 and TRBJ2-1; 9 bases are a match to TRBD1. The specimen sequenced was PBMCs or a T cell subset sorted from them (not recorded which). CDR3 loop: CASTRDRADNEQFF. The CDR3 DNA follows: TGTGCCAGTACCCGGGACAGGGCTGACAATGAGCAGTTCTTC.